This T cell receptor (beta chain) was identified in a study of T cell responses to AZD1222 COVID-19 vaccine (dated by TCRdb to 2020 to 2023). With regard to the full study: A total of 233 trial participants underwent TCR sequencing, of whom approximately 210 received two doses of AZD1222 and some 26 received two doses of the MenACWY control vaccine. Trial participants were enrolled by age into subgroups of 18-55, 56-69 and 70-plus years, and about 150, 27 and 61 TCR-sequenced participants, respectively, were included in these subgroups.

The CDR3 regions of human TCRbeta chains were analyzed by immunosequencing. The study's processing was this. Repertoire TCRs were matched against a reference library of SARS-CoV-2-specific TCRs generated with the MIRA antigen-specificity platform. Breadth meant the fraction of unique TCRs that were SARS-CoV-2-associated, whereas depth meant the fraction of total T cells that were SARS-CoV-2-associated. Using the MIRA data, each spike-specific TCR was mapped to the spike region that the TCR reacts to and placed in a CD4 or CD8 class. Log10-transformed breadth and depth values were compared by one-way ANOVA with Sidak's multiple comparisons tests. TCRdb stores this immuneACCESS table with in-frame sequences only. Part of the clones is absent; in the studies checked, under half of the shortfall reflects unresolved V genes, and no reason is known for the rest. The DNA gave D and trimming, while V, J and clone size come from that table. This sample gives some 150,000 clones in total; more than 80% of them show up just once. The ten largest clonotypes hold about 3.3% of the sample.

On this clone: No antigen is known for it. The record has no base qualities; no much larger clone is one base away.

The paper as a whole reports these results and caveats: Epitopes outside the regions mutated in the B.1.351 and B.1.1.7 variants were reportedly recognized by nearly half of the unique spike-specific TCRs. Because no samples from the day 14 peak response were available, repertoires could be characterized only after the peak T cell response. CD4 TCRs associated with the vaccine covered the entire spike protein, and the dominant responses were in regions 160-218 and 743-854. After two AZD1222 doses, both the breadth and the depth of spike-specific TCRs were significantly higher than at day 0 and than in MenACWY recipients. Participants were mostly white British and included more females than males, and it was suggested by the authors that clonal diversity may have been underestimated. Conclusions about previously exposed vaccinees are limited, since just five to seven AZD1222 recipients were seropositive for SARS-CoV-2 at baseline. The 56-69-year group was small, and its depth increase did not reach significance, likely because of low power.

V lost 0 bases and J lost 2 bases; the stretch between them is 13 bases long. Per the germline V gene, SQVTM is the CDR1 and ANQGSEA is the CDR2. Inclusive of the bounding cysteine and phenylalanine, the CDR3 is 15 residues long. The only DNA kept is the CDR3, 45 bases in frame from the first base. What the time point label conveys for this sample: about 28 days (+/-7) after the second vaccine dose. AZD1222 recipients with second doses at about 4 weeks or about 12 weeks were pooled, because spike-specific TCR depth and breadth did not differ between schedules. The vaccinee samples were drawn from two UK trials, COV001 and COV002, one of which was a single-blind randomized controlled phase 2/3 trial testing AZD1222 (ChAdOx1 nCoV-19) in healthy adults. Trial participant PBMC samples were collected at day 0 and day 28 after the second dose for TCRbeta chain sequencing.

This specimen was peripheral blood, taken 28 days after the second AZD1222 dose. Recombination joined TRBV29-1 with TRBJ1-1; the D gene remains uncertain. This receptor was obtained from an adult who received the AZD1222 COVID-19 vaccine. The CDR3 protein is CSVEDLGMGNTEAFF. Read as DNA, the sequence is TGCAGCGTTGAAGATCTGGGGATGGGAAACACTGAAGCTTTCTTT.